This T cell receptor (beta chain) comes out of a study of cytomegalovirus exposure and HLA in healthy donors. Donors consisted of healthy bone marrow donors. There were likely unrecorded immune exposures, though donors were nominally healthy when sampled. Trimming cost V 1 base and J 4 bases, with 10 bases left between them. Germline CDR1 LNHNV, CDR2 YYDKDF (reference sequence). CDR3 length: 14 residues. PCR involved 60 Vbeta and 13 Jbeta primers. The assay was immunoSEQ multiplex PCR, and TCRdb's table has in-frame clones only and misses some. The sample has roughly 97,000 clones, around 79% seen once; the top ten hold 4.5% to 7%.

This chain links TRBV15 with TRBJ1-2; tentatively, D is TRBD1 (6 bases). Sequenced input: PBMCs. The TCR originated in a man aged 60-69 years in good health and CMV-seropositive. The DNA for the CDR3 is TGTGCCACCAGCAGAGGCGGGGGCTCCTATGGCTACACCTTC. This translates into CATSRGGGSYGYTF.